This T cell receptor beta chain is drawn from a study of CD8 T cells in ankylosing spondylitis. Remarks on this clonotype: The antigen remains undetermined. A read error may produce the germline difference seen at one junction end.

Looked up from germline, CDR1 is MNHEY and CDR2 is SVGEGT. The length of the CDR3 is 15 residues. One entry per CDR3 protein, called by TCRdb with MiXCR from the 5' RACE reads. This sample has approximately 300,000 distinct CDR3 sequences; around 20% occur once, and the top ten carry less than 9%. General study points: Among TCR beta sequences, a motif of 7 to 9 highly homologous variants appeared characteristic of ankylosing spondylitis blood.

V is TRBV6-2 or TRBV6-3 and J is TRBJ2-5, with 10 bases aligning to TRBD1. This clonotype was sampled from a male donor with ankylosing spondylitis or in good health (not recorded which). The specimen was blood, either unsorted or a sorted T cell fraction (not recorded which). CDR3 nucleotide sequence: TGCGCCAGCAGAGCCCCGACAGGGGGCGGTGAGACCCAGTACTTC. Translated: CASRAPTGGGETQYF.